This is a list of T cell receptor beta chains from one sample in a study of cytomegalovirus exposure and HLA in healthy donors. Generated by immunoSEQ multiplex PCR, the TCRdb table keeps only in-frame clones and is missing some. Altogether more than 55,000 clones are present, 75% to 90% being singletons, with the ten largest covering roughly 3.9%. Sequenced sample: PBMCs. These receptors originate from a woman in her thirties or forties in good health and CMV-seronegative. CDR3s include the opening cysteine and the closing phenylalanine or tryptophan. The D gene is left open where the match is weak. Clone size is given for some rows only: seen once, a few or many times, or a class if the clone is expanded.

abundance,j_gene,v_gene,d_gene,CDR3aa,CDR3nt
-,TRBJ2-1,TRBV5-1,TRBD2,CASSLGAGGSDEQFF,TGCGCCAGCAGCTTGGGGGCGGGCGGGAGTGATGAGCAGTTCTTC
-,TRBJ1-5,TRBV4-1,-,CASSQGRTDNQPQHF,TGCGCCAGCAGCCAAGGGAGGACAGACAATCAGCCCCAGCATTTT
-,TRBJ2-3,TRBV30,TRBD2,CAWTGTSGRTDTQYF,TGTGCCTGGACCGGGACTAGCGGTCGCACAGATACGCAGTATTTT
once,TRBJ2-2,TRBV30,-,CAWSVRVSAGELFF,TGTGCCTGGAGTGTAAGGGTTAGCGCCGGGGAGCTGTTTTTT
-,TRBJ2-7,TRBV7-9,TRBD1,CSSSHGRGTGPYEQYF,TGTTCCAGCAGCCATGGGCGCGGGACAGGGCCCTACGAGCAGTACTTC
-,TRBJ2-4,TRBV28,-,CASSQEGGAKNIQYF,TGTGCCAGCAGTCAAGAGGGGGGGGCCAAAAACATTCAGTACTTC
once,TRBJ2-7,TRBV19,TRBD1,CASSNLPGQGNYEQYF,TGTGCCAGTAGTAACTTACCGGGACAGGGGAACTACGAGCAGTACTTC
-,TRBJ2-1,TRBV6-4,TRBD2,CASSRTSAPNEQFF,TGTGCCAGCAGTAGGACTAGCGCTCCCAATGAGCAGTTCTTC
-,TRBJ2-6,TRBV27,TRBD1,CASSPSDRLRAGANVLTF,TGTGCCAGCAGTCCATCGGACAGGTTGAGAGCTGGGGCCAACGTCCTGACTTTC
-,TRBJ1-4,TRBV6-1,-,CASSDVSSDEKLFF,TGTGCCAGCAGTGACGTGAGCTCTGATGAAAAACTGTTTTTT
-,TRBJ2-7,TRBV5-1,TRBD2,CASSWGLAETYEQYF,TGCGCCAGCAGCTGGGGACTAGCGGAGACATACGAGCAGTACTTC
few,TRBJ2-1,TRBV28,TRBD2,CASTLGGTRWFF,TGTGCCAGCACTCTAGGGGGGACTAGATGGTTCTTC
few,TRBJ2-1,TRBV11-1,TRBD1,CASSLVTTGGRNEQFF,TGTGCCAGCAGCTTAGTTACGACAGGGGGTAGGAATGAGCAGTTCTTC
-,TRBJ2-3,TRBV5-6,-,CASSWGPRPDTQYF,TGTGCCAGCAGCTGGGGGCCCCGGCCGGATACGCAGTATTTT
-,TRBJ1-5,TRBV19,TRBD1,CASTPGQGSNQPQHF,TGTGCCAGTACTCCCGGACAGGGTAGCAATCAGCCCCAGCATTTT
-,TRBJ2-5,TRBV7-9,TRBD2,CASSLTSGQETQYF,TGTGCCAGCAGTCTGACTAGCGGCCAAGAGACCCAGTACTTC
-,TRBJ2-7,TRBV5-4,-,CASSVQNTYEQYF,TGTGCCAGCAGCGTTCAGAATACCTACGAGCAGTACTTC
-,TRBJ2-5,TRBV4-1,-,CASSQDLASSKKEYF,TGCGCCAGCAGCCAAGATCTTGCTAGCAGCAAAAAGGAGTACTTC
-,TRBJ2-7,TRBV10-3,TRBD2,CAISQGNYLRGEQYF,TGTGCCATTTCTCAGGGTAATTATTTGCGGGGGGAGCAGTACTTC
once,TRBJ2-7,TRBV5-1,TRBD1,CASSFTRTGADYEQYF,TGCGCCAGCAGCTTCACCCGGACAGGAGCAGACTACGAGCAGTACTTC
few,TRBJ2-6,TRBV27,TRBD1,CASSTGTGGGLISGANVLTF,TGTGCCAGCAGTACCGGGACAGGGGGAGGCCTAATCTCTGGGGCCAACGTCCTGACTTTC
once,TRBJ2-1,TRBV5-4,TRBD2,CASSGRSGRIDEQFF,TGTGCCAGCAGCGGGAGGAGCGGGAGGATTGATGAGCAGTTCTTC
-,TRBJ2-5,TRBV7-2,-,CASSRTLKQETQYF,TGTGCCAGCAGCCGGACTCTCAAGCAAGAGACCCAGTACTTC
-,TRBJ2-2,TRBV11-2,-,CASSFSRVGTGELFF,TGTGCCAGCAGCTTCAGCAGGGTTGGCACCGGGGAGCTGTTTTTT
-,TRBJ1-2,TRBV2,TRBD1,CASSGVTGKSYGYTF,TGTGCCAGCAGTGGGGTGACAGGGAAAAGCTATGGCTACACCTTC
once,TRBJ2-7,TRBV27,TRBD1,CASSPGTGASSYEQYF,TGTGCCAGCAGTCCCGGGACAGGGGCTAGCTCCTACGAGCAGTACTTC
-,TRBJ2-7,TRBV28,TRBD1,CASKGTGYIYEQYF,TGTGCCAGCAAGGGGACAGGGTATATCTACGAGCAGTACTTC
-,TRBJ2-3,TRBV19,-,CASSGGGAGTDTQYF,TGTGCCAGTAGTGGAGGGGGCGCGGGAACAGATACGCAGTATTTT
-,TRBJ2-4,TRBV28,TRBD2,CASRAPGGDIQYF,TGTGCCAGCAGGGCCCCCGGGGGGGACATTCAGTACTTC
-,TRBJ1-6,TRBV30,-,CAWSVSRGVAPLHF,TGTGCCTGGAGTGTATCCCGGGGGGTGGCACCCCTCCACTTT
-,TRBJ1-2,TRBV19,TRBD1,CASSIQQGDGYTF,TGTGCCAGTAGTATCCAACAGGGGGATGGCTACACCTTC
-,TRBJ2-7,TRBV5-4,-,CASSSWSSPGEQYF,TGTGCCAGCAGCTCATGGTCCTCTCCGGGGGAGCAGTACTTC
-,TRBJ2-1,TRBV9,TRBD2,CASSGAGGPHNEQFF,TGTGCCAGCAGCGGGGCGGGAGGGCCCCACAATGAGCAGTTCTTC
-,TRBJ2-7,TRBV23-1,TRBD2,CASSQWRGSSSYEQYF,TGCGCCAGCAGTCAATGGCGCGGGAGCAGCTCCTACGAGCAGTACTTC
few,TRBJ2-5,TRBV7-9,TRBD1,CASSGPGQGDWTQYF,TGTGCCAGCAGCGGGCCGGGACAGGGAGATTGGACCCAGTACTTC
-,TRBJ2-7,TRBV2,TRBD1,CASSEQGTELYEQYF,TGTGCCAGCAGTGAACAGGGGACAGAGCTCTACGAGCAGTACTTC
once,TRBJ1-1,TRBV4-3,TRBD1,CASSQGPGTGVTEAFF,TGCGCCAGCAGCCAAGGACCCGGGACAGGGGTTACTGAAGCTTTCTTT
-,TRBJ2-1,TRBV25-1,-,CASSGAYNGPSYNEQFF,TGTGCCAGCAGTGGGGCTTATAACGGCCCGTCCTACAATGAGCAGTTCTTC
-,TRBJ2-7,TRBV18,TRBD2,CASSLPSGTGEQYF,TGTGCCAGCTCACTTCCTAGCGGGACCGGCGAGCAGTACTTC
-,TRBJ2-1,TRBV2,-,CAMGSSYNEQFF,TGTGCCATGGGCAGCTCCTACAATGAGCAGTTCTTC
-,TRBJ2-1,TRBV28,-,CASSLSGGSYNEQFF,TGTGCCAGCAGTTTATCAGGAGGCTCCTACAATGAGCAGTTCTTC
-,TRBJ2-2,TRBV29-1,-,CSVGGRQRNTGELFF,TGCAGCGTTGGAGGGAGGCAGAGAAACACCGGGGAGCTGTTTTTT
-,TRBJ2-7,TRBV2,-,CASRVDRAGAYEQYF,TGTGCCAGCAGGGTGGACAGGGCGGGGGCTTACGAGCAGTACTTC
-,TRBJ2-7,TRBV28,TRBD2,CASKGSGSRNEQYF,TGTGCCAGCAAGGGGAGCGGGAGTCGTAACGAGCAGTACTTC
-,TRBJ1-1,TRBV5-1,-,CASSLGGGARSEAFF,TGCGCCAGCAGCTTGGGCGGGGGGGCTCGTTCTGAAGCTTTCTTT
-,TRBJ2-1,TRBV10-3,TRBD2,CAISESTSGSSYNEQFF,TGTGCCATCAGTGAGTCGACTAGCGGGAGTTCCTACAATGAGCAGTTCTTC
-,TRBJ2-3,TRBV19,TRBD2,CASSLGTSGNPQYF,TGTGCCAGTAGTCTCGGGACTAGCGGGAATCCGCAGTATTTT
few,TRBJ2-3,TRBV7-8,TRBD1,CASSLARQGRLDTQYF,TGTGCCAGCAGCTTAGCCCGACAGGGACGGCTCGATACGCAGTATTTT
few,TRBJ2-7,TRBV6-6,TRBD2,CASSYRGGFDYEQYF,TGTGCCAGCAGTTATCGGGGGGGCTTTGACTACGAGCAGTACTTC
-,TRBJ2-3,TRBV6-1,-,CASSLVEGTDTQYF,TGTGCCAGCAGTCTGGTTGAGGGCACAGATACGCAGTATTTT
-,TRBJ2-3,TRBV9,TRBD2,CASSAPLAGGPDTQYF,TGTGCCAGCAGCGCCCCCCTAGCGGGAGGACCAGATACGCAGTATTTT
-,TRBJ1-2,TRBV20-1,-,CLSSPGYTF,TGCCTAAGCTCCCCCGGCTACACCTTC
-,TRBJ2-1,TRBV5-8,TRBD1,CASSFFPGDSSYNEQFF,TGTGCCAGCAGCTTTTTCCCCGGGGACAGCTCCTACAATGAGCAGTTCTTC
-,TRBJ2-7,TRBV10-1,TRBD2,CASIQTSGRSYEQYF,TGCGCCAGTATACAGACTAGCGGGAGATCCTACGAGCAGTACTTC
-,TRBJ1-1,TRBV4-1,-,CASSRPGTMNTEAFF,TGCGCCAGCAGTCGTCCAGGGACTATGAACACTGAAGCTTTCTTT
-,TRBJ2-7,TRBV7-2,TRBD1,CASSQTGYEQYF,TGTGCCAGCAGCCAGACAGGGTACGAGCAGTACTTC
-,TRBJ1-4,TRBV6-5,TRBD1,CASSYSRDSNEKLFF,TGTGCCAGCAGTTACTCGAGGGACAGCAATGAAAAACTGTTTTTT
-,TRBJ2-1,TRBV7-2,-,CASRRTNSYNEQFF,TGTGCCAGCAGGAGGACAAACTCCTACAATGAGCAGTTCTTC